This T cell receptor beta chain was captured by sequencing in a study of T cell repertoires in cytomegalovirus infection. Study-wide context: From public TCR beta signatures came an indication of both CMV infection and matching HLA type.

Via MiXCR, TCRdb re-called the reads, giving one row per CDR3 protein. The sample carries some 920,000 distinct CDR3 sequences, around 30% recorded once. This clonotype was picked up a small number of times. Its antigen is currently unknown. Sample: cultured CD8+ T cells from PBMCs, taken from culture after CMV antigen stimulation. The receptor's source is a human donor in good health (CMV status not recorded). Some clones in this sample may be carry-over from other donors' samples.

The CDR3 region is CASSPGAGGHLKGEQYV. Written as DNA, the CDR3 is TGTGCCAGCAGCCCGGGGGCCGGGGGACACCTGAAAGGCGAGCAGTACGTC. This rearrangement joins TRBV7-8 to TRBJ2-7; D could derive from TRBD1 or TRBD2 (6 bases each). V lost 5 bases and J lost 6, with 26 bases in between. Germline V gene data show CDR1 as SGHVS and CDR2 as FQNEAQ. This CDR3 comprises 17 residues.